This record looks at one T cell receptor (beta chain) sequence and its context. This entry is derived from a study of T cells in Graves' hyperthyroidism and ophthalmopathy. In the study overall: Peripheral blood was collected at initial diagnosis, before any treatment.

Germline trimming cut 6 bases from V and 3 bases from J; bases unmatched to any gene: 16. There are 17 residues in the CDR3. Germline CDR1 MNHEY, CDR2 SMNVEV (reference sequence). Regions amplified from RNA transcripts were the TCR beta CDR3 regions. TCR CDR3 regions were first amplified by RT-PCR with HTBI primers. Via MiXCR, TCRdb re-called the multiplex PCR reads, giving one row per CDR3 protein. Seen here are roughly 740,000 distinct CDR3 sequences, around 17% observed once, and the top ten hold roughly 8%. The chain couples TRBV27 to TRBJ2-7; 8 bases fit TRBD1. Sequenced sample: blood. The TCR originated in a man aged 18 to 29 with Graves' hyperthyroidism. The CDR3 DNA is TGTGCCAGCAGCCCTAGCCCCAGGAGCGGACAGGGCTACGAGCAGTACTTC. Translation: CASSPSPRSGQGYEQYF.